This section outlines one T cell receptor (beta chain) sequence together with its context. The length of the CDR3 is 16 residues. The trim removed 1 base at V and 3 bases at J, leaving 9 bases unmatched. Looked up from germline, CDR1 is SGHRS and CDR2 is YFSETQ. The entry originates in a study of blood T cell repertoires in COVID-19. For the study at large: Some COVID-19 samples were acute and others convalescent; all came from the United States, Italy and Spain. T cells, B-cell-depleted T cells, or PBMCs supplied cDNA or gDNA.

Seattle patients were enrolled during active infection and followed longitudinally. In the original processing: Reference gene primer amplification in the assay estimated nucleated cell counts. The data were produced by immunoSEQ multiplex PCR, yet TCRdb's version contains in-frame clones alone and is incomplete. The V and J calls and clone size were taken over from that table, and D and trimming were inferred from the DNA. The data contain under 300,000 clones, 85% to 90% of them singletons. What was sequenced was peripheral blood. This TCR derives from a woman aged 60 to 75 with COVID-19, enrolled during active disease. The gene calls are TRBV5-1 and TRBJ1-1, with TRBD1 identical over 7 bases. The CDR3 nucleotides read TGCGCCAGCAGCTTGACTTTACAGGGGATGGACACTGAAGCTTTCTTT. It translates to CASSLTLQGMDTEAFF.